Below, 15 T cell receptor beta chains from the same sample are listed, as sequenced in a study of T-cell memory formation after mild COVID-19. TCRdb re-analysed the 5' RACE reads in MiXCR, keeping a single row per CDR3 protein. Here the sample spans roughly 170,000 distinct CDR3 sequences, about 20% being singletons. Sample: PBMCs or a T cell subset sorted from them (not recorded which). The receptor source for this set is an adult woman who had mild COVID-19 (a few samples of this study predate the infection). Cell type and time point are not known.

This rearrangement joins TRBV5-1 to TRBJ1-2; D is perhaps TRBD1 (6 bases). Trimming removed 4 bases at V and 8 bases at J, with 12 bases between. From germline, CDR1 is SGHRS and CDR2 YFSETQ. This CDR3 region has 12 residues. DNA of the CDR3: TGCGCCAGCAGCGATACAGGGCAGGGCTACACCTTC. This encodes CASSDTGQGYTF.

The V gene is TRBV15, the J gene TRBJ1-2; no clear D. V was shortened by 1 base and J by 8 bases, with 20 bases between the two germline ends. Germline CDR1 is LNHNV and CDR2 is YYDKDF (reference sequence). This CDR3 has 16 residues. Written as DNA, the CDR3 is TGTGCCACCAGCAGAGTAAACGATGCGGGAAACCAAGGCTACACCTTC. Protein sequence: CATSRVNDAGNQGYTF.

This sequence joins TRBV7-9 and TRBJ2-2; TRBD2 agrees at 10 bases. Trimming cost V 2 bases and J 3 bases; bases outside gene matches: 3. Germline V gives CDR1 SEHNR, CDR2 FQNEAQ (reference sequence). The CDR3 spans 16 residues. As DNA, the CDR3 is TGTGCCAGCAGCTTACCAGCGGGAGGGTACACCGGGGAGCTGTTTTTT. Translation: CASSLPAGGYTGELFF.

This clonotype was picked up a small number of times. V usage is TRBV7-9 and J usage is TRBJ1-2; 7 bases match TRBD1. The CDR3 extends over 12 amino acids. Germline-derived CDR1 and CDR2 are SEHNR and FQNEAQ (reference sequence). J was trimmed by 5 bases and V by 9 bases; bases with no gene match: 6. CDR3: CARWDSLYGYTF. The CDR3 DNA reads as TGTGCCAGATGGGACAGCTTATATGGCTACACCTTC.

This clonotype is a singleton in its sample. The chain is built from TRBV6-6 and TRBJ2-3; D ambiguous. The germline V gene has CDR1 MNHNY and CDR2 SVGAGI (reference sequence). V shed 5 bases and J shed 3 bases, with 15 bases lying between them. This CDR3 is 15 amino acids long. The CDR3: CASSNPRVRTDTQYF. Written as DNA, the CDR3 is TGTGCCAGCAGTAACCCACGGGTGAGAACAGATACGCAGTATTTT.

This clonotype was found a few times. CDR3 sequence (DNA): TGTGCCAGCAGCCCGGACAGGGCAGGCAATGAGCAGTTCTTC. Translating gives CASSPDRAGNEQFF. The chain has TRBV11-3 and TRBJ2-1, with 8 bases that match TRBD1. Germline CDR1 SGHNT, CDR2 YENEEA. The J segment lost 6 bases and the V segment lost 5 bases, leaving 6 bases of the junction unmatched. CDR3 length equals 14 residues. Full variable domain (rest looked up from reference TRBV11-3 and TRBJ2-1): EAGVVQSPRYKIIEKKQPVAFWCNPISGHNTLYWYLQNLGQGPELLIRYENEEAVDDSQLPKDRFSAERLKGVDSTLKIQPAELGDSAVYLCASSPDRAGNEQFFGPGTRLTVL.

This clonotype was detected only once. The junction does not match germline at one end; this may be a read error. The rearrangement links TRBV13 to TRBJ2-7; 7 bases match TRBD2. Germline CDR1 is PRHDT and CDR2 is FYEKMQ (reference sequence). The CDR3 runs to 14 residues. The CDR3 bases are TGTGCCAGCAGCTTGCTAGCGGCCTCCTACGAGAAGTACTTC. Its protein is CASSLLAASYEKYF.

This clonotype was observed a few times. This chain connects TRBV7-8 to TRBJ2-7, with 9 positions matching TRBD1. The ends lost 6 bases at V and 0 bases at J; junction bases unmatched: 6. There are 15 residues in the CDR3. Germline V CDR1 and CDR2: SGHVS, FQNEAQ. Written as DNA, the CDR3 is TGTGCCAGCAGAGAAACAGGGGGCACCTCCTACGAGCAGTACTTC. Translating gives CASRETGGTSYEQYF.

A few counts support this clonotype. J is TRBJ2-5 and V is TRBV12-3 or TRBV12-4; possibly TRBD2 for D (6 bases). The CDR3 totals 13 residues. Trimming stripped 5 bases from V and 4 bases from J, with 11 bases between. CDR3 sequence (DNA): TGTGCCAGCAGTCCCCTGGGGGGAGAGACCCAGTACTTC. Its translation is CASSPLGGETQYF.

The J gene is TRBJ2-1, the V gene TRBV7-9; tentative D call: TRBD1 (6 bases). V was pared by 4 bases and J by 8 bases, with 21 bases between. CDR1 and CDR2 (germline): SEHNR, FQNEAQ (reference sequence). The CDR3 is 16 amino acids. This chain's CDR3 is CASSSPLQGLRDEQFF. The CDR3 region has the DNA TGTGCCAGCAGCTCCCCCCTACAGGGTCTTAGGGATGAGCAGTTCTTC. The full variable domain, in which reference TRBV7-9 and TRBJ2-1 provide the parts outside the CDR3, is DTGVSQNPRHKITKRGQNVTFRCDPISEHNRLYWYRQTLGQGPEFLTYFQNEAQLEKSRLLSDRFSAERPKGSFSTLEIQRTEQGDSAMYLCASSSPLQGLRDEQFFGPGTRLTVL.

The rearrangement links TRBV7-9 to TRBJ2-1, with D possibly TRBD2 on 6 matching bases. The length of the CDR3 is 14 residues. Trimming cost V 3 bases and J 8 bases, with 14 bases left between them. Germline V gene data show CDR1 as SEHNR and CDR2 as FQNEAQ (reference sequence). CDR3 loop: CASSFRGRDYEQFF. The CDR3 region has the DNA TGTGCCAGCAGCTTCAGAGGCAGGGACTATGAGCAGTTCTTC.

V usage is TRBV11-2 and J usage is TRBJ2-3; 11 bases fit TRBD1. The CDR3 extends over 16 amino acids. V lost 3 bases, J lost 3 bases, and 5 bases stayed unmatched. CDR1 SGHAT and CDR2 FQNNGV come from the germline V gene. The CDR3 DNA is TGTGCCAGCAGCTTGAGGACAGGGGGCAAGACAGATACGCAGTATTTT. Translated: CASSLRTGGKTDTQYF. The whole variable domain, remainder taken from reference TRBV11-2 and TRBJ2-3, is EAGVAQSPRYKIIEKRQSVAFWCNPISGHATLYWYQQILGQGPKLLIQFQNNGVVDDSQLPKDRFSAERLKGVDSTLKIQPAKLEDSAVYLCASSLRTGGKTDTQYFGPGTRLTVL.

The rearrangement links TRBV5-5 to TRBJ2-3; D may be TRBD1 (6 bases). The CDR3 spans 13 residues. V was cut by 4 bases and J by 4 bases, with 10 bases left in between. The germline V gene has CDR1 SGHKS and CDR2 YYEKEE (reference sequence). The CDR3 bases are TGTGCCAGCAGCGGGGCAGGGGCAGATACGCAGTATTTT. Amino acids: CASSGAGADTQYF.

This chain links TRBV7-8 with TRBJ2-1; 8 bases are shared with TRBD2. CDR3 size: 18 residues. V gave up 4 bases and J gave up 0 bases; unmatched junction bases: 11. Germline-derived CDR1 and CDR2 are SGHVS and FQNEAQ. The CDR3 coding sequence is TGTGCCAGCAGCTCTAGCGGGTCTTACCAGAGCTCCTACAATGAGCAGTTCTTC. Amino acids: CASSSSGSYQSSYNEQFF.

This clonotype was detected only a few times. J is TRBJ1-6 and V is TRBV7-9; D not certain. The germline gives CDR1 SEHNR, CDR2 FQNEAQ (reference sequence). Trimming removed 4 bases from V and 10 bases from J, with 17 bases in between. This CDR3 spans 15 amino acids. CDR3 region: CASSSGLGSESPLHF. The CDR3 nucleotides read TGTGCCAGCAGCTCCGGGTTAGGGTCGGAATCACCCCTCCACTTT.